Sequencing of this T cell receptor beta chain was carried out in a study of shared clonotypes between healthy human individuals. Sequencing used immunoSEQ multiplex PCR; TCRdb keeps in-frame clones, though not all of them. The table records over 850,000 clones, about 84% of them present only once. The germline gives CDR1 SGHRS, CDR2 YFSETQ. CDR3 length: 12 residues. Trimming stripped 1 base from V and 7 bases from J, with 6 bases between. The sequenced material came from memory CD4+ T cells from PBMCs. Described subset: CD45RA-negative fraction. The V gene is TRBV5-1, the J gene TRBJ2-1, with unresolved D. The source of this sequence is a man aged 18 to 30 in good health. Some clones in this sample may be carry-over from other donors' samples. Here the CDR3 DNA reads TGCGCCAGCAGCTTGAATATGAATGAGCAGTTCTTC. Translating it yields CASSLNMNEQFF.